One and the same sample provided the 26 T cell receptor beta chains below, sequenced in a study of blood T cells in healthy people across ages. It was with a sample-barcoded 5' primer and a J-beta primer mix that a second PCR of about 6 to 12 cycles was run. Each CDR3 protein gets one entry after TCRdb re-called the 5' RACE reads with MiXCR. The table lists about 1.1 million distinct CDR3 sequences, more than 30% of them singletons. Sequences were obtained from blood. Every receptor here comes from a man aged 18 to 35 in good health.

The V gene is TRBV10-3, the J gene TRBJ2-3; maybe TRBD1 (5 bases). This CDR3 contains 15 residues. In germline, CDR1 is ENHRY, CDR2 SYGVKD. Trimming cost V 0 bases and J 0 bases, with 7 bases left between them. CDR3 in amino acids: CAISESTESTDTQYF. CDR3 coding DNA: TGTGCCATCAGTGAGTCGACAGAGAGCACAGATACGCAGTATTTT.

About this clonotype: Possible read error: a much larger clone is one base away. The rearrangement uses TRBV21-1 and TRBJ1-2. TRBV21-1 is a listed pseudogene. The CDR3 covers 14 residues. The CDR3 is CASSKVYLVYGYTF. DNA of the CDR3: TGTGCCAGCAGCAAGGTTTACCTGGTGTATGGCTACACCTTC.

This clonotype showed up many times. Its ends do not fully match the called genes, so a read error is possible. This chain connects TRBV5-1 to TRBJ2-7; TRBD1 matches at 9 bases. The CDR3 totals 12 residues. Per germline, CDR1 SGHRS and CDR2 YFSETQ. In DNA form, the CDR3 reads TGTGCCAGCAGCTGGACAGGGGACGAGCAGTACTTC. The encoded protein is CASSWTGDEQYF.

This clonotype has just a few counts. The chain recombines TRBV7-9 with TRBJ2-7, with D uncertain. The CDR3 loop spans 14 amino acids. Looked up from germline, CDR1 is SEHNR and CDR2 is FQNEAQ (reference sequence). V was pared by 1 base and J by 2 bases, with 9 bases between. The CDR3 bases are TGTGCCAGCAGCTTAGGGAACAGCCCCTACGAGCAGTACTTC. This encodes CASSLGNSPYEQYF.

V and J are TRBV12-3 or TRBV12-4 and TRBJ2-2; D unclear. Trimming took off 5 bases at V and 1 base at J, with 11 bases between the two ends. The CDR3 contains 15 residues. CDR3 region: CASSPQAVNTGELFF. The CDR3 region has the DNA TGTGCCAGCAGTCCTCAGGCAGTGAACACCGGGGAGCTGTTTTTT.

The V call is TRBV12-3 or TRBV12-4, the J call TRBJ1-3; maybe TRBD1 (5 bases). Trimming removed 7 bases at V and 2 bases at J, with 12 bases between. The CDR3 runs to 14 residues. The CDR3 DNA reads as TGTGCCAGCACTCCCGGAGGGGCTGGAAACACCATATATTTT. This codes for CASTPGGAGNTIYF.

The chain employs TRBV4-3 and TRBJ2-5; no clear D. Germline CDR1 is LGHNA and CDR2 is YSLEER. Trimming took off 2 bases at V and 1 base at J, with 11 bases between the two ends. CDR3 length: 15 amino acids. The CDR3 region has the DNA TGCGCCAGCAGCCAAACAATAGGCACCCAAGAGACCCAGTACTTC. Translation gives CASSQTIGTQETQYF.

In the case of this clonotype: This may arise from a read error, as a much more abundant clone is one base away. The gene calls are TRBV20-1 and TRBJ2-1; 8 bases are a match to TRBD2. With the DNA end fitting TRBJ2-7 better, the J assignment may be wrong. The CDR3 loop spans 15 amino acids. Germline V gene sequence: CDR1 DFQATT, CDR2 SNEGSKA (reference sequence). In nucleotides, the CDR3 is TGCAGTGCTAGAGCTCCCGGACTAGCCTACAATGAGCAGTACTTC. Translation: CSARAPGLAYNEQYF.

This clonotype was picked up a small number of times. The chain uses TRBV20-1 and TRBJ1-2, with TRBD1 identical over 8 bases. The CDR3 totals 17 residues. The germline V gene has CDR1 DFQATT and CDR2 SNEGSKA (reference sequence). V was pared by 3 bases and J by 2 bases, with 14 bases of the junction left unmatched. As DNA, the CDR3 is TGCAGTGCTAGTGGGGCGATGAGGACAGGGCCGAACTATGGCTACACCTTC. Protein sequence: CSASGAMRTGPNYGYTF.

This clonotype was detected a few times. The V and J genes are TRBV7-9 and TRBJ2-1; 9 bases match TRBD1. This CDR3 comprises 15 residues. The J segment lost 2 bases and the V segment lost 5 bases, leaving 4 bases of the junction unmatched. CDR1 is SEHNR, CDR2 FQNEAQ, per germline (reference sequence). The CDR3: CASSHRQGAYNEQFF. DNA of the CDR3: TGTGCCAGCAGCCATCGACAGGGGGCCTACAATGAGCAGTTCTTC.

The CDR3 DNA sequence: TGCAGTGCTAGAGATCACAGACCCTCAAAGGGATACAATGAGCAGTTCTTC. It specifies CSARDHRPSKGYNEQFF. The rearrangement links TRBV20-1 to TRBJ2-1; D remains unclear. Germline loops: CDR1 DFQATT, CDR2 SNEGSKA (reference sequence). The CDR3 spans 17 residues. The V and J ends lost 0 bases and 4 bases respectively, with 19 bases between them.

This clonotype occurred a few times. The CDR3 is CASSYSRSSNNPYEQYF. In DNA, the CDR3 is TGTGCCAGCAGTTACAGTAGGAGCTCCAATAACCCCTACGAGCAGTACTTC. V and J are TRBV6-5 and TRBJ2-7; no clear D. V lost 2 bases to trimming and J lost 2 bases, with 19 bases between them. CDR3 length: 17 residues. CDR1 and CDR2 from the germline V gene are MNHEY and SVGAGI.

This clonotype was observed a handful of times. In DNA form, the CDR3 reads TGTGCCAGCAGCCCACCCCATATTAACTATGGCTACACCTTC. It specifies CASSPPHINYGYTF. V is TRBV7-2 and J is TRBJ1-2; D gene uncertain. The CDR3 spans 14 residues. V was trimmed by 5 bases and J by 1 base, leaving 11 bases between them. Germline CDR1 SGHTA, CDR2 FQGNSA.

This rearrangement joins TRBV7-2 to TRBJ1-2; 7 bases map to TRBD1. This CDR3 is 16 amino acids long. Germline lookup yields CDR1 SGHTA and CDR2 FQGNSA. Losses at the gene ends were 4 bases for V and 2 bases for J; bases not matched to a gene: 10. The CDR3 nucleotides read TGTGCCAGCAGCTCCTCTTCCCGGACAGGAAACTATGGCTACACCTTC. Translation gives CASSSSSRTGNYGYTF.

The chain uses TRBV12-5 and TRBJ1-2; tentative D call: TRBD1 (6 bases). In germline, CDR1 is LGHNT, CDR2 FRNRAP. This CDR3 has 16 residues. The V end lost 6 bases, the J end lost 0 bases, and 17 bases lay between the germline ends. CDR3 nucleotides: TGTGCTAGTGGCTCCGGACGGGGGGCCGCTAACTATGGCTACACCTTC. Translating gives CASGSGRGAANYGYTF. The variable domain in full, completed from reference TRBV12-5 and TRBJ1-2, reads DARVTQTPRHKVTEMGQEVTMRCQPILGHNTVFWYRQTMMQGLELLAYFRNRAPLDDSGMPKDRFSAEMPDATLATLKIQPSEPRDSAVYFCASGSGRGAANYGYTFGSGTRLTVV.

The chain links TRBV7-9 to TRBJ2-2; D unclear. V lost 5 bases, J lost 4 bases, and 17 bases lay in between. The CDR3 has 16 residues. Germline CDR1 and CDR2: SEHNR and FQNEAQ (reference sequence). CDR3 protein: CASSPRYDPGTGELFF. The DNA of the CDR3 is TGTGCCAGCAGCCCTCGGTATGACCCGGGCACCGGGGAGCTGTTTTTT.

This clonotype was recorded a few times. The J gene is TRBJ2-3, the V gene TRBV7-2, with 10 bases identical to TRBD2. The junction had 2 bases not matched to a gene; V was cut back by 3 bases and J by 2 bases. The CDR3 is 15 residues long. Germline CDR1 reads SGHTA; CDR2 reads FQGNSA. The CDR3 reads CASSFLAGATDTQYF. The CDR3 DNA reads as TGTGCCAGCAGCTTCCTAGCGGGGGCCACAGATACGCAGTATTTT.

The chain links TRBV7-9 to TRBJ1-1; D may be TRBD1 (5 bases). This CDR3 region has 15 residues. Trimming took 1 base from V and 5 from J, leaving 14 bases between them. Per germline, CDR1 SEHNR and CDR2 FQNEAQ (reference sequence). CDR3 residues: CASSLEVGEKTEAFF. The CDR3, as DNA: TGTGCCAGCAGCTTAGAGGTGGGGGAGAAGACTGAAGCTTTCTTT.

This rearrangement joins TRBV20-1 to TRBJ2-1; TRBD1 aligns across 9 bases. With 6 bases clipped from V and 7 bases from J, the junction kept 10 bases outside the gene matches. The CDR3 is 14 residues long. Germline lookup yields CDR1 DFQATT and CDR2 SNEGSKA (reference sequence). This chain's CDR3 is CSAVPGQGLNEQFF. CDR3 bases: TGCAGTGCAGTACCGGGACAGGGATTGAATGAGCAGTTCTTC.

The rearrangement links TRBV29-1 to TRBJ1-3; D is perhaps TRBD1 (5 bases). The CDR3 covers 17 residues. Germline CDR1 and CDR2: SQVTM and ANQGSEA. Trimming shortened V by 3 bases and J by 2 bases, and 20 bases separated the two germline ends. The CDR3 sequence: CSVDLGRQWGTGNTIYF. The DNA for the CDR3 is TGCAGCGTTGATTTGGGACGACAATGGGGCACTGGAAACACCATATATTTT.

Concerning this clonotype: Possible read error: a much larger clone is one base away. V usage is TRBV5-1 and J usage is TRBJ2-3; D is ambiguous. CDR1 is SGHRS and CDR2 is YFSETQ in the germline V gene. This CDR3 region has 12 residues. The CDR3 DNA follows: TGCGCCGGCAGCTTGGACGCAGATACGCAGTATTTT. This codes for CAGSLDADTQYF.

The genes are TRBV6-2 or TRBV6-3 and TRBJ1-2; D not certain. Deletions cut 0 bases from V and 1 base from J, with 3 bases between. Germline-derived CDR1 and CDR2 are MNHEY and SVGEGT. The CDR3 runs to 13 residues. CDR3 region: CASSYSYNYGYTF. The DNA for the CDR3 is TGTGCCAGCAGTTACTCTTATAACTATGGCTACACCTTC.

This clonotype was seen a few times. The chain recombines TRBV20-1 with TRBJ2-3, with D tentatively TRBD2 (5 bases). In germline, CDR1 is DFQATT, CDR2 SNEGSKA (reference sequence). The CDR3 is 17 residues long. V lost 5 bases to trimming and J lost 6 bases, with 27 bases between them. The CDR3 sequence is CSAPGSEASIVSDTQYF. The CDR3 DNA reads TGCAGTGCTCCGGGGTCCGAGGCGAGTATCGTATCGGATACGCAGTATTTT.

This chain joins TRBV5-1 and TRBJ2-7; D not certain. This CDR3 has 14 residues. The germline CDR1 and CDR2 sequences are SGHRS and YFSETQ. The V end lost 3 bases, the J end lost 0 bases, and 10 bases lay between the germline ends. CDR3 sequence reads: CASSSSTNSYEQYF. In nucleotides, the CDR3 is TGCGCCAGCAGCTCGTCCACTAACTCCTACGAGCAGTACTTC.

The sample holds a few counts of this clonotype. V and J are TRBV27 and TRBJ1-4, with 9 bases matching TRBD1. Germline V gene data show CDR1 as MNHEY and CDR2 as SMNVEV (reference sequence). V gave up 6 bases and J gave up 6 bases; unmatched junction bases: 5. The CDR3 is 14 residues long. The CDR3 region is CASRDRGSYEKLFF. The CDR3 DNA reads as TGTGCCAGCAGGGACAGGGGAAGTTATGAAAAACTGTTTTTT. Complete variable domain (other parts from reference TRBV27 and TRBJ1-4): EAQVTQNPRYLITVTGKKLTVTCSQNMNHEYMSWYRQDPGLGLRQIYYSMNVEVTDKGDVPEGYKVSRKEKRNFPLILESPSPNQTSLYFCASRDRGSYEKLFFGSGTQLSVL.

This chain uses TRBV25-1 with TRBJ2-1, with 11 positions matching TRBD2. With the DNA end fitting TRBJ2-7 better, the J assignment may be wrong. CDR1 and CDR2 from the germline V gene are MGHDK and SYGVNS. CDR3 length equals 19 residues. CDR3 sequence reads: CASSELPIAGGLYYNEQYF. CDR3 in DNA: TGTGCCAGCAGTGAACTGCCCATAGCGGGGGGGTTGTACTACAATGAGCAGTACTTC.